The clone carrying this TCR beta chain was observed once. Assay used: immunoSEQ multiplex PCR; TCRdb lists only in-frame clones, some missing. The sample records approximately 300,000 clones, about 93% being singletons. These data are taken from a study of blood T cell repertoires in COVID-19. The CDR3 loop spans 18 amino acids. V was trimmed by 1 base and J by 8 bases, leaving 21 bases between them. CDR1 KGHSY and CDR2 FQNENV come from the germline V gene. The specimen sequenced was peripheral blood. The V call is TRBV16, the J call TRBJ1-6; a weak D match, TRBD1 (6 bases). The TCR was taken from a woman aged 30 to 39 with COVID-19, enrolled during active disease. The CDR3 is CASSQLSGVRVADSPLHF. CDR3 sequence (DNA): TGTGCCAGCAGCCAATTGTCAGGGGTCCGGGTAGCTGATTCACCCCTCCACTTT.